This TCR beta chain stems from a study of T cell changes during pregnancy in multiple sclerosis. Trimming cost V 5 bases and J 8 bases; bases outside gene matches: 2. The CDR3 extends over 14 amino acids. Germline loops: CDR1 LNHDA, CDR2 SQIVND (reference sequence). Clones were sequenced by immunoSEQ multiplex PCR, and TCRdb holds only the in-frame ones, with some missing. Of tens of thousands of clones detected, 80% to 95% appear once; the ten largest clones hold about 5.5%. This chain connects TRBV19 to TRBJ2-1; 14 bases align to TRBD2. The TCR was taken from a female donor with multiple sclerosis, enrolled in a pregnancy study. The sample consisted of CD8+ T cells from peripheral blood mononuclear cells, taken in the third trimester of pregnancy. The CDR3: CASSWTSGRHEQFF. DNA of the CDR3: TGTGCCAGTAGTTGGACTAGCGGGAGGCATGAGCAGTTCTTC.